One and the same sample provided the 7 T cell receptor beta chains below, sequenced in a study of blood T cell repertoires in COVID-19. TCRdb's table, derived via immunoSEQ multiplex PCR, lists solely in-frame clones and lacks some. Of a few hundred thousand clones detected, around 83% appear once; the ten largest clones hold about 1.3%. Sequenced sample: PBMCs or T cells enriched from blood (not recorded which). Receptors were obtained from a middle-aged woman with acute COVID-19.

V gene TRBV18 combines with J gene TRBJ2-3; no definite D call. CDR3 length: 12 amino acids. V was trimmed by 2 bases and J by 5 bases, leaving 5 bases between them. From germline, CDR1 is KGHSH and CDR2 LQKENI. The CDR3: CASSPEQDTQYF. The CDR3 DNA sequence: TGTGCCAGCTCACCAGAGCAAGATACGCAGTATTTT. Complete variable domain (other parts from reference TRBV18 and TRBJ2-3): NAGVMQNPRHLVRRRGQEARLRCSPMKGHSHVYWYRQLPEEGLKFMVYLQKENIIDESGMPKERFSAEFPKEGPSILRIQQVVRGDSAAYFCASSPEQDTQYFGPGTRLTVL.

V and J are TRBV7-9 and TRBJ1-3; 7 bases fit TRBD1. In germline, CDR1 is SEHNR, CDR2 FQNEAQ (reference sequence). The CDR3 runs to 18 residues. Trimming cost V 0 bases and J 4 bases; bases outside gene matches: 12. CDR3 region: CASSLASIPGGPGNTIYF. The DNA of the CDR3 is TGTGCCAGCAGCTTAGCGAGTATTCCAGGGGGACCAGGAAACACCATATATTTT.

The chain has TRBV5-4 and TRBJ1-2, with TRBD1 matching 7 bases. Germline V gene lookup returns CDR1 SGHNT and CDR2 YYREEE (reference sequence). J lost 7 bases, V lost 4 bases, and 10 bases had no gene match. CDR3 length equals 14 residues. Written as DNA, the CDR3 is TGTGCCAGCAGCCAATACAGGGGAGAGGGTGGCTACACCTTC. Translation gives CASSQYRGEGGYTF.

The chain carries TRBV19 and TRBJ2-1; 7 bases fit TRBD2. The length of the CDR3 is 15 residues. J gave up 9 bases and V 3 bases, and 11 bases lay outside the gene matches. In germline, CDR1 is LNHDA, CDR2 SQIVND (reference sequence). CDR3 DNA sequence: TGTGCCAGTAGTATTGGGCTAGCGGCCACAGTTGAGCAGTTCTTC. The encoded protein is CASSIGLAATVEQFF.

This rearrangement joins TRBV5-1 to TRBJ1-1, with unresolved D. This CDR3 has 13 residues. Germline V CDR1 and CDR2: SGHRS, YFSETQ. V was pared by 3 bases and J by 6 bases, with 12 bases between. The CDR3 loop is CASSSGFGPEAFF. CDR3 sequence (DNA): TGCGCCAGCAGCTCGGGGTTTGGTCCTGAAGCTTTCTTT.

CDR3 sequence: CASSPTVPNVASSGANVLTF. The CDR3 DNA is TGTGCCAGCTCACCAACCGTCCCCAACGTCGCGAGCTCTGGGGCCAACGTCCTGACTTTC. This chain links TRBV18 with TRBJ2-6; D call uncertain. V lost 2 bases and J 0 bases, leaving 20 bases between the germline ends. The CDR3 covers 20 residues. The germline CDR1 and CDR2 sequences are KGHSH and LQKENI.

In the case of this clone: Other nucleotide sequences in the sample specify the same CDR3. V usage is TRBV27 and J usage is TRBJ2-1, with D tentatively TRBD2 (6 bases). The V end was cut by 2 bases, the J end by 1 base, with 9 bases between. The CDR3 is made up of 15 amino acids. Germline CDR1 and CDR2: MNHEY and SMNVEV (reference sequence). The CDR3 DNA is TGTGCCAGCAGTTTAGGCGGGGTTTCCTACAATGAGCAGTTCTTC. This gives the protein CASSLGGVSYNEQFF.